This T cell receptor beta chain is drawn from a study of OX40 agonist ivuxolimab in advanced cancers. Study-level information: Two patients with cutaneous melanoma and one with hepatocellular carcinoma, three in total, showed partial responses.

A remark on this clone: Its antigen remains unknown.

Study-wide findings and caveats: Partial responders dosed at 0.1-3.0 mg/kg displayed clonal expansion ranking among the lowest. With doses of 0.1 to 3.0 mg/kg, CD4+ and CD8+ blood T cells had undergone clonal expansion by week 6.

Per germline, CDR1 SQVTM and CDR2 ANQGSEA. The germline V and J ends were trimmed by 5 bases and 8 bases, with 15 bases remaining between them. The length of the CDR3 is 12 residues. Sequenced by immunoSEQ multiplex PCR; TCRdb stores in-frame clones only, minus some. Among 60,000 to 75,000 clones listed, 85% to 90% were seen once. This receptor was identified in an adult with an advanced solid tumor such as melanoma, head and neck, liver or kidney cancer. The chain has TRBV29-1 and TRBJ1-2; no firm D call. Sequences were derived from CD4+ or CD8+ T cells sorted from blood, sampled in a trial of the OX40 agonist ivuxolimab. CDR3 sequence: CSVSLGPSGYTF. The CDR3 region has the DNA TGCAGCGTTTCCCTTGGACCAAGCGGCTACACCTTC. The whole variable domain, filled in from reference TRBV29-1 and TRBJ1-2, reads SAVISQKPSRDICQRGTSLTIQCQVDSQVTMMFWYRQQPGQSLTLIATANQGSEATYESGFVIDKFPISRPNLTFSTLTVSNMSPEDSSIYLCSVSLGPSGYTFGSGTRLTVV.